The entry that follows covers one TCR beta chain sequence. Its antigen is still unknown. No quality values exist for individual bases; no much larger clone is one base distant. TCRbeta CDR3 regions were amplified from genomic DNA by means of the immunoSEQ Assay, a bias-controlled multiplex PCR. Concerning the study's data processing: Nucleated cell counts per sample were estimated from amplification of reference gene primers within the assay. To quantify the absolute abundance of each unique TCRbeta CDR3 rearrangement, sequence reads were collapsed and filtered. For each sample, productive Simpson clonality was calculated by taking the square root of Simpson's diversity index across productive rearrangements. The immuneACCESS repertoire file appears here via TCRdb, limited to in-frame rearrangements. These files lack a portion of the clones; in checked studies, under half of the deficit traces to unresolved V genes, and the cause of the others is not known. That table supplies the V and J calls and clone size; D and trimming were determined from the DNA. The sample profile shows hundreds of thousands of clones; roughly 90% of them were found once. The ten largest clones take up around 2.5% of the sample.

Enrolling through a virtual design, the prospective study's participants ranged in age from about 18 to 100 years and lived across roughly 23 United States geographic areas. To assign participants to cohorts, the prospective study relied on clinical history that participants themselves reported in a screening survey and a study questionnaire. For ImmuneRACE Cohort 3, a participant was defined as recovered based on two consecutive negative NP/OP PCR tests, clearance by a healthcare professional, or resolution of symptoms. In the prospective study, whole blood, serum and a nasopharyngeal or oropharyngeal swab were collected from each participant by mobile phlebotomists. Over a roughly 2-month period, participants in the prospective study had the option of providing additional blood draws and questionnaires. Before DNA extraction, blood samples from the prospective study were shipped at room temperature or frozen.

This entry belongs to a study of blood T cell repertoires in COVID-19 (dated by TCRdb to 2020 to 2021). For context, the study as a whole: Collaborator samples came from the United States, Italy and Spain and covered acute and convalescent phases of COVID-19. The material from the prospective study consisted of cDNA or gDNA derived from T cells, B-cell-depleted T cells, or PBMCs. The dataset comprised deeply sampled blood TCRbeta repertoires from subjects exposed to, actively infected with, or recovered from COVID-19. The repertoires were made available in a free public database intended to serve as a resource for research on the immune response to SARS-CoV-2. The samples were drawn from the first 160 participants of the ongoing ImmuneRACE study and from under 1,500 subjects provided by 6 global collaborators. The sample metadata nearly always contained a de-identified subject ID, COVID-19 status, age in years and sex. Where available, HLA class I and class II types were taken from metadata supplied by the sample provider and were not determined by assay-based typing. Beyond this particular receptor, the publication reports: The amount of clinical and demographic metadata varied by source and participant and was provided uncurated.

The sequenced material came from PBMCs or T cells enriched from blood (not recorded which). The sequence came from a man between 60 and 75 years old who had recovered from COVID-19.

The encoded CDR3 is CSVEQFDGYTF. Here is the DNA: TGCAGCGTCGAACAGTTTGATGGCTACACCTTC. The rearranged segments are TRBV29-1 and TRBJ1-2; no D segment can be confidently identified. CDR1 and CDR2, per the germline V gene, are SQVTM and ANQGSEA. V is cut by 6 bases and J by 6 bases, and the space between the germline ends is 11 bases. The CDR3 starts with the cysteine, ends with the phenylalanine, and has 11 residues. Only the CDR3 portion is preserved as DNA: 33 bases, with reading frame beginning at the first base.